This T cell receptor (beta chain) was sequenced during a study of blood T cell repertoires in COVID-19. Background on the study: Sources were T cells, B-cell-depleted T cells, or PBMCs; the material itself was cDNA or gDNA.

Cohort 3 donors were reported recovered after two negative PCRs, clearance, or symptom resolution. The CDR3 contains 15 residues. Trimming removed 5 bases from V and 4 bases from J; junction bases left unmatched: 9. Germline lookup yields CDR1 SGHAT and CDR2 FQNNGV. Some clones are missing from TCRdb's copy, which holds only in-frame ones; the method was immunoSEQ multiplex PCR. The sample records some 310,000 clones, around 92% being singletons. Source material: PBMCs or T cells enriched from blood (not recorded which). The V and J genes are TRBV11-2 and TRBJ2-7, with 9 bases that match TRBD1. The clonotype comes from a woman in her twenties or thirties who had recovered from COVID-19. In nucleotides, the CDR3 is TGTGCCAGCAGCCGGGACAGGGAAGGGTATTACGAGCAGTACTTC. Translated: CASSRDREGYYEQYF.